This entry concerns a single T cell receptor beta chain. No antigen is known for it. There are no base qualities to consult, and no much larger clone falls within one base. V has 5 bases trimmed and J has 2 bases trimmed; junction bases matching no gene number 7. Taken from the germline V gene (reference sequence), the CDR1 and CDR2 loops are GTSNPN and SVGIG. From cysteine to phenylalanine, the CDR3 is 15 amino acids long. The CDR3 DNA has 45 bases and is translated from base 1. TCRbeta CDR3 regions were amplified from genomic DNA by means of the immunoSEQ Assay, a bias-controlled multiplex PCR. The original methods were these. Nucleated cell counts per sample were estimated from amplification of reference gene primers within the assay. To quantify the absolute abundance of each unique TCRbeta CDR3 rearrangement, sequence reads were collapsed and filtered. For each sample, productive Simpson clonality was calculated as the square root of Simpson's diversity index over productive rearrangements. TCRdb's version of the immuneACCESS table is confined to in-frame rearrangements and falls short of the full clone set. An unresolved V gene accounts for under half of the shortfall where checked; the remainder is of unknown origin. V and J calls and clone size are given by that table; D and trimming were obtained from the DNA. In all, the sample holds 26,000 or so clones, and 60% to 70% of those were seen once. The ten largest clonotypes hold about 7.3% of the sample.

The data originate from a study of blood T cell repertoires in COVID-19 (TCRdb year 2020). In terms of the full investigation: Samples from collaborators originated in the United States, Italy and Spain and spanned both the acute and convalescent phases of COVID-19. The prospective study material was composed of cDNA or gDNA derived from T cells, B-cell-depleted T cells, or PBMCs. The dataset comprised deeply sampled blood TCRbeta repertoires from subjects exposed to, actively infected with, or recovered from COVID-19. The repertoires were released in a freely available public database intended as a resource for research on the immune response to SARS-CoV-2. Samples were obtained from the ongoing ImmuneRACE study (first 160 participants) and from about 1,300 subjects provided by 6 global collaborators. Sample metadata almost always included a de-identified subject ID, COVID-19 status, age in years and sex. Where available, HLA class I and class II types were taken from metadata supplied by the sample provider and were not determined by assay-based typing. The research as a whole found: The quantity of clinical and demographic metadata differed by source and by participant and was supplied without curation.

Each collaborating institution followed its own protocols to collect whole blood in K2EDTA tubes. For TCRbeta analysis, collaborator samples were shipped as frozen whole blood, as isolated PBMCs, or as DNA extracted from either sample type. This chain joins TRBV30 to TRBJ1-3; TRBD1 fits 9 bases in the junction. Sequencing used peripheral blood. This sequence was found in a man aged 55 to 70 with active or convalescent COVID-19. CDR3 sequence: CAWDIGTGTGNTIYF. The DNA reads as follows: TGTGCCTGGGACATCGGGACAGGGACTGGAAACACCATATATTTT.